This T cell receptor (beta chain) is from a study of beta chain features in type 1 diabetes. What was sequenced were expressed TCRB transcripts, since all of the isolated RNA had been reverse transcribed. Roughly 3.6 million reads, on average, came from each naive, central memory and regulatory T cell sample. Here immunoSEQ multiplex PCR was the method, and the copy in TCRdb shows in-frame clones only, minus some. The repertoire includes around 140,000 clones, 9% to 10% of them detected once, and 0.65% sits in the top ten. Only a few counts were recorded for this clone. The TCR was taken from a woman aged 40 to 49 in good health. Sequences were obtained from central memory CD4+ T cells from blood.

The DNA for the CDR3 is TGCGCCAGCAGCCAAGATCGGGAGAGGGCGTGGGCTTTCTTT. It encodes CASSQDRERAWAFF. The rearrangement uses TRBV4-1 and TRBJ1-1; D gene ambiguous. Trimming shortened V by 0 bases and J by 11 bases, and 16 bases separated the two germline ends. This CDR3 has 14 amino acids. Looked up from germline, CDR1 is MGHRA and CDR2 is YSYEKL.